The 29 T cell receptor beta chains presented below share a single source sample, sequenced in a study of blood T cells in healthy people across ages. A second PCR, run for roughly 7 to 11 cycles, used a sample-barcoded 5' primer plus a J-beta primer mix. TCRdb reanalysed the 5' RACE reads using MiXCR and keeps one entry per CDR3 protein. The sample yields 700,000 to 1,000,000 distinct CDR3 sequences, approximately 48% seen once. The sample taken for sequencing was blood. The receptors shown here come from a man aged 55-75 years in good health.

This clonotype occurred a few times. The chain has TRBV12-3 or TRBV12-4 and TRBJ2-7, with D maybe TRBD2 (5 bases). This CDR3 has 15 residues. The V and J ends lost 8 bases and 2 bases respectively, with 19 bases between them. Written as DNA, the CDR3 is TGTGCCAGCGGGCTTGGGAGTGAGGTAACCTACGAGCAGTACTTC. It codes for CASGLGSEVTYEQYF.

A few counts support this clonotype. The chain uses TRBV7-2 and TRBJ2-7; 7 bases align to TRBD1. The germline V gene has CDR1 SGHTA and CDR2 FQGNSA. This CDR3 region has 14 residues. V lost 4 bases to trimming and J lost 2 bases; unmatched junction nucleotides: 5. CDR3 amino acids: CASSSRQGTYEQYF. Here the CDR3 DNA reads TGTGCCAGCAGCTCTCGACAGGGAACCTACGAGCAGTACTTC. The whole variable domain, filled in from reference TRBV7-2 and TRBJ2-7, reads GAGVSQSPSNKVTEKGKDVELRCDPISGHTALYWYRQSLGQGLEFLIYFQGNSAPDKSGLPSDRFSAERTGGSVSTLTIQRTQQEDSAVYLCASSSRQGTYEQYFGPGTRLTVT.

In this sample, this clonotype turned up a few times. V gene TRBV6-5 combines with J gene TRBJ1-1; D call uncertain. Trimming left V 7 bases short and J 6 bases short, with 12 bases between. The CDR3 totals 12 residues. Germline lookup yields CDR1 MNHEY and CDR2 SVGAGI. The CDR3 region has the DNA TGTGCCAGCACCTCCCCTATATCTGAAGCTTTCTTT. This sequence encodes CASTSPISEAFF.

This clonotype came up a few times. The V call is TRBV11-2, the J call TRBJ2-5, with D possibly being TRBD1 (6 bases). In germline, CDR1 is SGHAT, CDR2 FQNNGV. Between the trimmed V and J ends, which lost 4 bases and 4 bases, there was a span of 19 bases. CDR3 length equals 16 residues. The CDR3 DNA is TGTGCCAGCAGCTATCTCCACGGCAGGGGCCCAGAGACCCAGTACTTC. Protein product: CASSYLHGRGPETQYF.

This clonotype was counted only a few times. The genes are TRBV6-2 or TRBV6-3 and TRBJ2-5; tentatively, D is TRBD1 or TRBD2 (5 bases each). The CDR3 sequence is 15 residues long. The V end was cut by 5 bases, the J end by 4 bases, with 17 bases between. Germline V gene data show CDR1 as MNHEY and CDR2 as SVGEGT. The CDR3, as DNA: TGTGCCAGCAGTCCACCAGGGAAGGAGGCAGAGACCCAGTACTTC. Amino acids: CASSPPGKEAETQYF.

The gene calls are TRBV20-1 and TRBJ1-2; TRBD1 might be the D (6 bases). V was pared by 3 bases and J by 2 bases, with 10 bases between. From germline, CDR1 is DFQATT and CDR2 SNEGSKA (reference sequence). The CDR3 consists of 13 residues. DNA of the CDR3: TGCAGTGCTAGTCGGGGGCCAAACTATGGCTACACCTTC. Translating gives CSASRGPNYGYTF.

This rearrangement joins TRBV6-1 to TRBJ2-7, with D uncertain. This CDR3 is built from 16 residues. V was pared by 1 base and J by 3 bases, with 16 bases between. Germline V gene sequence: CDR1 MNHNS, CDR2 SASEGT. CDR3 bases: TGTGCCAGCAGTGAAGGCGCGGTAATGCCTCTCTACGAGCAGTACTTC. Its protein is CASSEGAVMPLYEQYF.

The V gene is TRBV6-2 or TRBV6-3, the J gene TRBJ1-2; TRBD1 matches 7 bases. This CDR3 contains 14 residues. V lost 7 bases, J lost 6 bases, and 11 bases stayed unmatched. Germline V gene data show CDR1 as MNHEY and CDR2 as SVGEGT. CDR3 in DNA: TGTGCCAGCAAAAATTTAGGGGGCGCGGATGGCTACACCTTC. Translating gives CASKNLGGADGYTF.

V gene TRBV3-1 combines with J gene TRBJ1-6; D gene ambiguous. Trimming removed 1 base from V and 10 bases from J, with 11 bases in between. The CDR3 loop spans 14 amino acids. Germline V lookup: CDR1 LGHDT, CDR2 YNNKEL (reference sequence). CDR3 coding DNA: TGTGCCAGCAGCCAAGTCGCGGGTAAGTCACCCCTCCACTTT. Its protein is CASSQVAGKSPLHF.

This clonotype has a handful of counts. The rearrangement links TRBV3-1 to TRBJ1-1, with a possible D match to TRBD1 (5 bases). CDR3 size: 13 residues. V shed 2 bases and J shed 11 bases, with 15 bases lying between them. CDR1 is LGHDT and CDR2 is YNNKEL in the germline V gene (reference sequence). The CDR3 nucleotides read TGTGCCAGCAGCCAACTACAGGCCCCCGGGGCTTTCTTT. Translated: CASSQLQAPGAFF.

The J gene is TRBJ2-3, the V gene TRBV4-3; 11 bases agree with TRBD2. Trimming removed 4 bases from V and 2 bases from J; junction bases left unmatched: 2. Germline V gene lookup returns CDR1 LGHNA and CDR2 YSLEER. This CDR3 has 15 residues. CDR3: CASSPLAGVTDTQYF. The DNA for the CDR3 is TGCGCCAGCAGCCCACTAGCGGGGGTCACAGATACGCAGTATTTT.

As regards this clonotype: This may stem from a read error, because a much larger clone lies one nucleotide away. The rearrangement joins TRBV29-1 to TRBJ2-3; no reliable D call. The CDR3 runs 14 residues. V lost 2 bases and J 4 bases, leaving 13 bases between the germline ends. Germline CDR1 and CDR2: SQVTM and ANQGSEA. Here the CDR3 DNA reads TGCAGCGTTGAACATAGCAACAAGCCAGATACGCAGTATTTT. Protein: CSVEHSNKPDTQYF.

The V call is TRBV3-1, the J call TRBJ2-3; D is unresolved. Germline-derived CDR1 and CDR2 are LGHDT and YNNKEL (reference sequence). CDR3 length equals 15 residues. V lost 0 bases to trimming and J lost 6 bases, with 13 bases between them. CDR3 in amino acids: CASSQDPGAADTQYF. The CDR3 bases are TGTGCCAGCAGCCAAGACCCGGGCGCGGCGGATACGCAGTATTTT.

This clonotype was counted many times. This chain connects TRBV7-2 to TRBJ1-2; no clear D. V lost 4 bases, J lost 6 bases, and 9 bases lay in between. The CDR3 has 12 amino acids. Germline CDR1 reads SGHTA; CDR2 reads FQGNSA. CDR3 protein: CASSSYYDGYTF. The CDR3 DNA sequence: TGTGCCAGCAGCTCATACTACGATGGCTACACCTTC.

The chain carries TRBV2 and TRBJ1-1; the D is unclear. In germline, CDR1 is SNHLY, CDR2 FYNNEI. This CDR3 comprises 15 residues. Trimming took off 0 bases at V and 10 bases at J, with 18 bases between the two ends. The DNA of the CDR3 is TGTGCCAGCAGTGAAGCGGGATTGGGAGAATTGGGAGCTTTCTTT. Translating it yields CASSEAGLGELGAFF.

V gene TRBV21-1 combines with J gene TRBJ2-6; TRBD2 was called by the table and not checked on the DNA. TRBV21-1 is termed a pseudogene. The CDR3 is made up of 18 amino acids. This chain's CDR3 is CASSKEGETNSGANVLTF. CDR3 DNA sequence: TGTGCCAGCAGCAAAGAGGGAGAGACAAACTCCGGGGCCAACGTCCTGACTTTC.

As to this clonotype: At one end the junction does not follow the germline gene, possibly because of a read error. This chain connects TRBV7-2 to TRBJ2-7; 14 positions agree with TRBD2. The CDR3 extends over 19 amino acids. Germline CDR1 and CDR2: SGHTA and FQGNSA. DNA for the CDR3: TGTGCCAACAGCTTAAGTGTGACTAGCGGGGGGGCGAGGTCCTACGAGCAGTACTTC. Amino acid sequence: CANSLSVTSGGARSYEQYF.

J is TRBJ1-2 and V is TRBV30, with 7 bases aligning to TRBD1. The CDR3 runs 13 residues. V shed 0 bases, J shed 5 bases, and the junction held 3 bases outside the gene matches. Germline lookup yields CDR1 GTSNPN and CDR2 SVGIG (reference sequence). The CDR3 DNA reads as TGTGCCTGGAGTGTGGGACAGCGATATGGCTACACCTTC. Its protein product is CAWSVGQRYGYTF.

With respect to this clonotype: One base away lies a much larger clone, so this may be a sequencing read error. The chain combines TRBV10-1 with TRBJ2-7, with 10 bases identical to TRBD2. In germline, CDR1 is WNHNN, CDR2 SYGVQD (reference sequence). The CDR3 runs to 14 residues. The CDR3: CAGSESLAGDEQYF. The CDR3 DNA sequence: TGCGCCGGCAGTGAGTCCCTAGCGGGGGACGAGCAGTACTTC.

This clonotype turned up a few times. CDR3 in DNA: TGTGCCAGCAGCTTAGGCGGGGGGGGAACCTACGAGCAGTACTTC. Its translation: CASSLGGGGTYEQYF. This chain uses TRBV7-2 with TRBJ2-7, with 9 nucleotides matching TRBD2. There are 15 residues in the CDR3. CDR1 is SGHTA, CDR2 FQGNSA, per germline. V lost 1 base to trimming and J lost 2 bases; unmatched junction nucleotides: 3.

This clonotype was found a few times. The chain has TRBV29-1 and TRBJ2-7; 8 positions agree with TRBD2. Germline lookup yields CDR1 SQVTM and CDR2 ANQGSEA. The CDR3 covers 13 residues. The junction had 7 bases not matched to a gene; V was cut back by 6 bases and J by 3 bases. The CDR3 loop reads CSVAGGVNYEQYF. The CDR3 bases are TGCAGCGTCGCCGGGGGGGTGAACTACGAGCAGTACTTC.

This chain connects TRBV13 to TRBJ1-1; D might be TRBD1 (6 bases). The germline V and J ends were trimmed by 3 bases and 4 bases, with 15 bases remaining between them. Germline values: CDR1 PRHDT, CDR2 FYEKMQ (reference sequence). The CDR3 extends over 15 amino acids. The CDR3 reads CASSFPSQGGTEAFF. In DNA, the CDR3 is TGTGCCAGCAGCTTCCCCTCACAGGGAGGCACTGAAGCTTTCTTT.

This clonotype was observed a few times. The DNA for the CDR3 is TGCAGTGCAACCCTAACAAGCGGGGGCTACAATGAGCAGTTCTTC. It translates to CSATLTSGGYNEQFF. The chain joins TRBV20-1 to TRBJ2-1; TRBD2 agrees at 8 bases. With V trimmed by 6 bases and J by 3 bases, 10 bases remained unmatched. The germline gives CDR1 DFQATT, CDR2 SNEGSKA (reference sequence). The CDR3 extends over 15 amino acids.

As concerns this clonotype: At one end the junction does not follow the germline gene, possibly because of a read error. V usage is TRBV29-1 and J usage is TRBJ2-1; the D call may be TRBD1 or TRBD2 (5 bases each). The CDR3 is made up of 17 amino acids. Per germline, CDR1 SQVTM and CDR2 ANQGSEA. CDR3 amino acids: CGVDLGVELLQRGEQFF. The DNA of the CDR3 is TGCGGCGTTGATCTGGGGGTGGAACTCCTACAACGCGGTGAGCAGTTCTTC.

The V and J genes are TRBV13 and TRBJ1-1; D ambiguous. This CDR3 has 15 amino acids. Trimming shortened V by 2 bases and J by 0 bases, and 10 bases separated the two germline ends. Germline V gene data show CDR1 as PRHDT and CDR2 as FYEKMQ (reference sequence). CDR3 sequence reads: CASSLKSAMNTEAFF. In DNA, the CDR3 is TGTGCCAGCAGCTTAAAATCAGCCATGAACACTGAAGCTTTCTTT.

This sequence joins TRBV4-3 and TRBJ1-1; 11 bases match TRBD1. The junction had 10 bases not matched to a gene; V was cut back by 0 bases and J by 7 bases. This CDR3 spans 17 amino acids. Germline V CDR1 and CDR2: LGHNA, YSLEER. The CDR3 spells CASSQDLGQGAFLEAFF. In DNA, the CDR3 is TGCGCCAGCAGCCAAGACCTCGGACAGGGGGCCTTTCTTGAAGCTTTCTTT.

The chain employs TRBV6-5 and TRBJ1-2; weak D call: TRBD1 (5 bases). This CDR3 is 12 amino acids long. CDR1 and CDR2 (germline): MNHEY, SVGAGI. V dropped 6 bases and J dropped 7 bases, with 12 bases sitting between them. This CDR3 reads CASRGEGRGYTF. The CDR3 DNA is TGTGCCAGCAGAGGGGAGGGACGTGGCTACACCTTC.

This clonotype was observed a handful of times. The chain joins TRBV4-3 to TRBJ2-5; 12 bases align to TRBD2. The CDR3 totals 17 residues. The V gene's germline CDR1 is LGHNA and CDR2 YSLEER. V gave up 3 bases and J gave up 5 bases; unmatched junction bases: 10. The CDR3 sequence: CASSHRLTSGGQETQYF. The DNA for the CDR3 is TGCGCCAGCAGCCATCGGTTGACTAGCGGGGGCCAGGAGACCCAGTACTTC.

This chain connects TRBV5-1 to TRBJ2-7; no clear D. The CDR3 runs 14 residues. Trimming left V 4 bases short and J 5 bases short, with 16 bases between. The germline gives CDR1 SGHRS, CDR2 YFSETQ. CDR3 in DNA: TGCGCCAGCAGCAGGACGGTTGGACGGAACGAGCAGTACTTC. Translation: CASSRTVGRNEQYF.